A single T cell receptor (beta chain) is shown here with its context. Germline CDR1 and CDR2: MNHEY and SMNVEV (reference sequence). The CDR3 is 14 amino acids. Trimming took 5 bases from V and 7 from J; bases not matched to a gene: 5. Researchers ran the PCR with 60 Vbeta and 13 Jbeta primers. Here immunoSEQ multiplex PCR was the method, and the copy in TCRdb shows in-frame clones only, minus some. The table records 200,000 or so clones, about 80% of them present only once. The data were taken from a study of cytomegalovirus exposure and HLA in healthy donors. The rearrangement joins TRBV27 to TRBJ1-5; 10 bases are shared with TRBD1. The clonotype originates from a young woman in good health and CMV-seropositive. Specimen: PBMCs. DNA of the CDR3: TGTGCCAGCAGTCGCCGGGACAGGGGACAGCCCCAGCATTTT. This sequence encodes CASSRRDRGQPQHF.